The 9 T cell receptor beta chains reported below all come from one sample, sequenced in a study of blood T cell repertoires in COVID-19. The method was immunoSEQ multiplex PCR; TCRdb's version includes in-frame clones alone and lacks a portion of them. The repertoire holds fewer than 350,000 clones, with roughly 93% as singletons. Sequenced: PBMCs or T cells enriched from blood (not recorded which). These receptors all stem from a woman aged 40-49 years with acute COVID-19.

This chain joins TRBV11-2 and TRBJ2-3, with a tentative D call TRBD1 (5 bases). V was pared by 6 bases and J by 0 bases, with 10 bases between. Germline assignment: CDR1 SGHAT and CDR2 FQNNGV. The CDR3 is 14 amino acids. The DNA of the CDR3 is TGTGCCAGCAGGCCACAGGAGAGCACAGATACGCAGTATTTT. Encoded protein: CASRPQESTDTQYF.

V usage is TRBV28 and J usage is TRBJ1-2; 9 bases map to TRBD1. The ends lost 6 bases at V and 6 bases at J; junction bases unmatched: 8. CDR1 is MDHEN, CDR2 SYDVKM, per germline. CDR3 size: 14 residues. This chain's CDR3 is CASRLPGTGNGYTF. The CDR3 coding sequence is TGTGCCAGCAGACTCCCTGGGACAGGGAATGGCTACACCTTC.

V usage is TRBV29-1 and J usage is TRBJ1-1; TRBD1 might be the D (5 bases). CDR3 length equals 13 residues. V lost 7 bases to trimming and J lost 1 base, with 13 bases between them. Germline V gene data show CDR1 as SQVTM and CDR2 as ANQGSEA. The CDR3 is CSATTGPNTEAFF. The CDR3 coding sequence is TGCAGCGCCACCACAGGACCGAACACTGAAGCTTTCTTT.

The V call is TRBV25-1, the J call TRBJ1-6; D ambiguous. Germline CDR1 reads MGHDK; CDR2 reads SYGVNS. The length of the CDR3 is 13 residues. Trimming stripped 2 bases from V and 8 bases from J, with 7 bases between. CDR3 nucleotides: TGTGCCAGCAGTGAACAGGAGGATTCACCCCTCCACTTT. Its protein is CASSEQEDSPLHF.

J is TRBJ1-5 and V is TRBV19; D remains ambiguous. CDR1 is LNHDA and CDR2 is SQIVND in the germline V gene (reference sequence). The CDR3 is made up of 16 amino acids. The ends were cut back, 5 bases at V and 5 bases at J, with 19 bases in the middle. This CDR3 reads CASSPLRGWVDQPQHF. CDR3 nucleotides: TGTGCCAGTAGTCCCTTACGAGGATGGGTTGATCAGCCCCAGCATTTT.

In this sample, this clone turned up a few times. The rearrangement links TRBV5-1 to TRBJ1-1; the D gene is possibly TRBD1 (6 bases). There are 13 residues in the CDR3. The germline gives CDR1 SGHRS, CDR2 YFSETQ. V shed 5 bases and J shed 7 bases, with 15 bases lying between them. In DNA, the CDR3 is TGCGCCAGCAGGGAGACAGGCAACCATGAAGCTTTCTTT. Protein product: CASRETGNHEAFF.

V usage is TRBV19 and J usage is TRBJ2-1; 10 bases are shared with TRBD2. CDR1 and CDR2 (germline): LNHDA, SQIVND (reference sequence). CDR3 length: 11 amino acids. CDR3 region: CAASGSYEQFF. DNA of the CDR3: TGTGCAGCTAGCGGGAGCTATGAGCAGTTCTTC.

This sequence joins TRBV30 and TRBJ2-2; D gene unclear. CDR3 size: 13 residues. Trimming cost V 2 bases and J 0 bases, with 4 bases left between them. CDR1 and CDR2 from the germline V gene are GTSNPN and SVGIG (reference sequence). The CDR3 DNA sequence: TGTGCCTGGAGTCTCTCGAACACCGGGGAGCTGTTTTTT. It encodes CAWSLSNTGELFF.

The V gene is TRBV29-1, the J gene TRBJ1-3; D is ambiguous. The CDR3 is 13 amino acids. Trimming removed 3 bases at V and 3 bases at J, with 9 bases between. Germline V gene sequence: CDR1 SQVTM, CDR2 ANQGSEA. This CDR3 is CSVDLYRGNTIYF. As DNA, the CDR3 is TGCAGCGTTGACCTCTATCGTGGAAACACCATATATTTT.